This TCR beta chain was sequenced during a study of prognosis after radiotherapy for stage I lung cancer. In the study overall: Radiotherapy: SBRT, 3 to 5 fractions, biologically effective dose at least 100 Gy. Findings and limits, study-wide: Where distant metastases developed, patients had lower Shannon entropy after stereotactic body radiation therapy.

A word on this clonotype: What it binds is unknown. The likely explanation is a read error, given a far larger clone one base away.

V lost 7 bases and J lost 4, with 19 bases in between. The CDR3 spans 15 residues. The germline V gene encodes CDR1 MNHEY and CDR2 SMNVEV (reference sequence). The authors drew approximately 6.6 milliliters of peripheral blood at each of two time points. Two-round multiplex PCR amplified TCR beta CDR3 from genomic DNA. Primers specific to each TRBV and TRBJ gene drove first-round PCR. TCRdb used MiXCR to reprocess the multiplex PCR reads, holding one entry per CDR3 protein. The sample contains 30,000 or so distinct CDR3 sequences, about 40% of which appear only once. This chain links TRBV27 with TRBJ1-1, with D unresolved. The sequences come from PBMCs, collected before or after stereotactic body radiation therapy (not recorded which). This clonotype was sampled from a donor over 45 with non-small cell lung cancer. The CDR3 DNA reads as TGTGCCAGCAATATTGCCCTGGTGGGTGTCACTGAAGCTTTCTTT. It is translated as CASNIALVGVTEAFF.